The T cell receptor (beta chain) under discussion was sequenced for a study of technical replicates of blood from a few donors. TCRdb's copy holds only in-frame clones and misses some; the assay was immunoSEQ multiplex PCR. The sample lists 55,000 to 85,000 clones; approximately 96% were seen once. The CDR3 loop spans 13 amino acids. The germline V gene has CDR1 SGHRS and CDR2 YFSETQ. The V end lost 3 bases, the J end lost 7 bases, and 13 bases lay between the germline ends. V gene TRBV5-1 combines with J gene TRBJ1-1; D unresolved. The TCR originated in a human donor in good health. Sequencing input: T cells isolated from PBMCs. This chain's CDR3 is CASSSVVHNEAFF. CDR3 nucleotides: TGCGCCAGCAGCTCAGTGGTTCACAATGAAGCTTTCTTT.